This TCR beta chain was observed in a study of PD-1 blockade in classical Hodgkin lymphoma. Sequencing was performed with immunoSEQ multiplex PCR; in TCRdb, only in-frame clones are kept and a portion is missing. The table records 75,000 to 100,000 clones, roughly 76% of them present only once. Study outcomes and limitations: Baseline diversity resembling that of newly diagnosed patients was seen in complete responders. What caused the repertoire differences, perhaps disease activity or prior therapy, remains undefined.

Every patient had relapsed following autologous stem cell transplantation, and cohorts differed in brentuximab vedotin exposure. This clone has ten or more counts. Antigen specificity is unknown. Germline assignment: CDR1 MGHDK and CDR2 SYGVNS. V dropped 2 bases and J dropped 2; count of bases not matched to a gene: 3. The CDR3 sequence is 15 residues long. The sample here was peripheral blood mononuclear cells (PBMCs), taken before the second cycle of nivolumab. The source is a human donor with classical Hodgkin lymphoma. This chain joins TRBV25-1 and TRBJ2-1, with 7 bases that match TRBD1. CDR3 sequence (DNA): TGTGCCAGCAGTGAAGAGGGACAGACCTACAATGAGCAGTTCTTC. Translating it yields CASSEEGQTYNEQFF.